This TCR beta chain was sequenced in a study of blood T cell repertoires in COVID-19. Assay: immunoSEQ multiplex PCR; the TCRdb copy retains only in-frame clones and omits some. The table includes some 330,000 clones, 75% to 90% detected once. This CDR3 has 16 residues. The origin of this receptor is a man aged 25 to 40 who had recovered from COVID-19. The chain combines TRBV21-1 with TRBJ1-5; TRBD1, as called in the table, went unchecked against the DNA. TRBV21-1 is a recognized pseudogene. Sequences were obtained from PBMCs or T cells enriched from blood (not recorded which). The CDR3 is CASSKAQGQGSQPQHF. The CDR3 DNA reads as TGTGCCAGCAGCAAAGCGCAAGGACAGGGGTCACAGCCCCAGCATTTT.